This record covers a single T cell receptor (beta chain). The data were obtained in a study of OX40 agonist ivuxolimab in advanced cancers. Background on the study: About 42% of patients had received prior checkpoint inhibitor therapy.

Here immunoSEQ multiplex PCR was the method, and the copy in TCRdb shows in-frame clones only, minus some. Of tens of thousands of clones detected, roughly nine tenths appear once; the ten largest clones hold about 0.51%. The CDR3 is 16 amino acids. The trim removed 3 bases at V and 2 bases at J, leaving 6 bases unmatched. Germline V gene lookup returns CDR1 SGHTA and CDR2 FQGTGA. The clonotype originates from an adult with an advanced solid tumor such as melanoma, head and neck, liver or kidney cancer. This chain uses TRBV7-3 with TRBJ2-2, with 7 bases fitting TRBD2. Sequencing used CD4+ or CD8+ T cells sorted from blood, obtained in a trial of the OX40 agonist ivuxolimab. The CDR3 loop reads CASSFQTSPNTGELFF. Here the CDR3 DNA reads TGTGCCAGCAGCTTTCAGACTAGCCCAAACACCGGGGAGCTGTTTTTT.